This T cell receptor beta chain was identified in a study of T cells in Graves' hyperthyroidism and ophthalmopathy. General study points: Ophthalmopathy was predicted by the model a median of about 6.5 months ahead of onset. Stable hyperthyroidism and ophthalmopathy were separated using 13 V-J signatures.

From RNA transcripts, TCR beta CDR3 regions were amplified. TCR CDR3 regions were first amplified by RT-PCR with HTBI primers. TCRdb re-analysed the multiplex PCR reads in MiXCR, keeping a single row per CDR3 protein. Here the sample spans around 350,000 distinct CDR3 sequences, about 20% being singletons. Newly diagnosed hyperthyroidism patients aged 18 to 65 years had disease lasting under 2 months. Clinical symptoms, serum thyroxine, TRAb, thyroid ultrasound and orbital computed tomography informed diagnoses. Ten or more counts support this clonotype. Its cognate antigen is unknown. The germline V gene has CDR1 KGHSH and CDR2 LQKENI. The CDR3 extends over 13 amino acids. With 6 bases removed from V and 5 bases from J, the gap between germline ends came to 11 bases.

The sample consisted of blood. The source of this sequence is a woman aged 18-29 years with Graves' hyperthyroidism. J is TRBJ1-5 and V is TRBV18; D gene unclear. The CDR3 sequence is CASSQKGHQPQHF. The CDR3 bases are TGTGCCAGCTCCCAAAAGGGCCATCAGCCCCAGCATTTT.